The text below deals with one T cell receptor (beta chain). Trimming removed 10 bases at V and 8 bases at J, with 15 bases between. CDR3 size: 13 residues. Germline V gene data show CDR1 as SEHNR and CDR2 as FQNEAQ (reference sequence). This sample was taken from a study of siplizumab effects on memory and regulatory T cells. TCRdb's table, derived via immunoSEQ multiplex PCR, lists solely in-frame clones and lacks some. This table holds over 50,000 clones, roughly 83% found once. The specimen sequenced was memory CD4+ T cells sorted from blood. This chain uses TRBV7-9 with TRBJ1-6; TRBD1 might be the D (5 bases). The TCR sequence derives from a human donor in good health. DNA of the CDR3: TGTGCCAACTCTCGTGGGGCGGATTCACCCCTCCACTTT. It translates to CANSRGADSPLHF.